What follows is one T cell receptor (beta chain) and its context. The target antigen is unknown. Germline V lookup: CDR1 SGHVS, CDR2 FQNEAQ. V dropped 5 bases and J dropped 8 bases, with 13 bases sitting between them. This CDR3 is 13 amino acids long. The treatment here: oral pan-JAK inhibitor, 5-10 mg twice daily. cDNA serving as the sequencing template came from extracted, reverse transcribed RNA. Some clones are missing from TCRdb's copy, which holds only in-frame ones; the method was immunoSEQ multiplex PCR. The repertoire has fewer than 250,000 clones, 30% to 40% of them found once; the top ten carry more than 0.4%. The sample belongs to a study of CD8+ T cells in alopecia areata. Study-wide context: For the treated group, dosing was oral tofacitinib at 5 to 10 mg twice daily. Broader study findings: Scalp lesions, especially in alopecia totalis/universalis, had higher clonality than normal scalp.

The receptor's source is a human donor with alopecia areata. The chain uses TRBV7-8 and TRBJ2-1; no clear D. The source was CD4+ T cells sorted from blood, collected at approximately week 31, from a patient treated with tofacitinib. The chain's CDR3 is CASSRGPAHEQFF. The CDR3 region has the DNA TGTGCCAGCAGCCGCGGACCGGCACATGAGCAGTTCTTC.